This T cell receptor (beta chain) came from a study of blood T cells in healthy people across ages. Study-level findings and limits: Strongly correlated with naive T cell percentage was TCR beta diversity.

This clonotype was recorded a few times. Its antigen is undetermined. The germline V gene encodes CDR1 SEHNR and CDR2 FQNEAQ (reference sequence). This CDR3 is built from 13 residues. Deletions cut 2 bases from V and 8 bases from J, with 12 bases between. Then a second PCR, running roughly 7 to 11 cycles, was carried out with a sample-barcoded 5' primer and a J-beta primer mix. TCRdb called the 5' RACE reads again in MiXCR, with one record for every CDR3 protein. This table has 1 million to 1.2 million distinct CDR3 sequences, 35% to 40% appearing once. The sequencing sample was made of blood. The receptor was isolated from a man in his late teens or twenties in good health. The rearrangement joins TRBV7-9 to TRBJ1-1; maybe TRBD1 (5 bases). The chain's CDR3 is CASSLQGETEAFF. In DNA form, the CDR3 reads TGTGCCAGCAGCTTACAGGGAGAGACCGAAGCTTTCTTT.